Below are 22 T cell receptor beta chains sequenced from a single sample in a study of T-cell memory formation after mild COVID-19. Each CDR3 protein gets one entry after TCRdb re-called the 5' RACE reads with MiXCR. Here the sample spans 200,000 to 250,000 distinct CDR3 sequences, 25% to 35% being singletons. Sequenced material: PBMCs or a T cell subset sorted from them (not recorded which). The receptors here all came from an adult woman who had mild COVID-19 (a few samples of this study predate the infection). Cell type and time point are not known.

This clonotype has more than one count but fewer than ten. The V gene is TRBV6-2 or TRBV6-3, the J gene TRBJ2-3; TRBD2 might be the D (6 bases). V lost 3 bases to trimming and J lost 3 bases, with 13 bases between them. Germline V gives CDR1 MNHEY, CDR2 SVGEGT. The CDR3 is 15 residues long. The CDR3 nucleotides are TGTGCCAGCAGTTATGACGGGAGAGGGACAGATACGCAGTATTTT. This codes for CASSYDGRGTDTQYF.

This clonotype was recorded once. In DNA, the CDR3 is TGTGCCACCAGTACAGCGGGGACGGTGGATACGCAGTATTTT. Translated, it gives CATSTAGTVDTQYF. This chain joins TRBV24-1 and TRBJ2-3; 7 positions agree with TRBD2. Germline-derived CDR1 and CDR2 are KGHDR and SFDVKD. The CDR3 is made up of 14 amino acids. The J segment lost 6 bases and the V segment lost 6 bases, leaving 8 bases of the junction unmatched.

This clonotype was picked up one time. Here the CDR3 DNA reads TGTGCCAGCAGTGAAGCGACTAGCGGGTCCTACAATGAGCAGTTCTTC. Translating gives CASSEATSGSYNEQFF. The chain uses TRBV25-1 and TRBJ2-1; TRBD2 agrees at 10 bases. The V gene end was trimmed by 2 bases and the J gene end by 1 base; junction bases not matched to a gene: 2. The germline CDR1 and CDR2 sequences are MGHDK and SYGVNS. The length of the CDR3 is 16 residues.

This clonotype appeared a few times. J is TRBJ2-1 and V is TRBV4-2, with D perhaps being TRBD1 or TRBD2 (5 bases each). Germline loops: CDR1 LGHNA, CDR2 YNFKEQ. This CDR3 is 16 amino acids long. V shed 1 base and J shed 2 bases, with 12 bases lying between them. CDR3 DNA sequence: TGTGCCAGCAGCCAAGCTTCGGGGCCTCCCTACAATGAGCAGTTCTTC. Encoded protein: CASSQASGPPYNEQFF.

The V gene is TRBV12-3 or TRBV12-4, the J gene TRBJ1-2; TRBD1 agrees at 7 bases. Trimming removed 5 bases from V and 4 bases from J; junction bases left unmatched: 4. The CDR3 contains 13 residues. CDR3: CASSRDRSYGYTF. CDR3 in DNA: TGTGCCAGCAGTAGGGACAGATCCTATGGCTACACCTTC.

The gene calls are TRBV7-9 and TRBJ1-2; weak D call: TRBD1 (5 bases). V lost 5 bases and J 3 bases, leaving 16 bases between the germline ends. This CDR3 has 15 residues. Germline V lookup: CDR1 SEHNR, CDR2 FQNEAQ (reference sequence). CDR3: CASSPGTLLDYGYTF. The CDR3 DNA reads TGTGCCAGCAGCCCCGGGACCCTTCTGGACTATGGCTACACCTTC.

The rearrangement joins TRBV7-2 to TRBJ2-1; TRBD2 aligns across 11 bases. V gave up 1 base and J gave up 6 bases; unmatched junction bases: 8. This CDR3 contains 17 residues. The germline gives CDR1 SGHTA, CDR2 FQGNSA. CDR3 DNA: TGTGCCAGCAGCTTAGTAGTGTCGGGACTAGCGGCCAATGAGCAGTTCTTC. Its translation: CASSLVVSGLAANEQFF.

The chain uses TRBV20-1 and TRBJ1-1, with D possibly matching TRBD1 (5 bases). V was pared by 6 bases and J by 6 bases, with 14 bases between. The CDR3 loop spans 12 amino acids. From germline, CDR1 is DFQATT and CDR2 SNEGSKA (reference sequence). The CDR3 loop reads CSAGGGRAEAFF. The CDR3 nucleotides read TGCAGTGCGGGGGGAGGGAGGGCTGAAGCTTTCTTT.

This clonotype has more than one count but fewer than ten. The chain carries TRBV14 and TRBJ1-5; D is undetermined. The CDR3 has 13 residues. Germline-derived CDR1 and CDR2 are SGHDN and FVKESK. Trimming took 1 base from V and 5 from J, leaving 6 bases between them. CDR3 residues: CASSQGTYQPQHF. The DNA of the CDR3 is TGTGCCAGCAGCCAAGGCACCTATCAGCCCCAGCATTTT.

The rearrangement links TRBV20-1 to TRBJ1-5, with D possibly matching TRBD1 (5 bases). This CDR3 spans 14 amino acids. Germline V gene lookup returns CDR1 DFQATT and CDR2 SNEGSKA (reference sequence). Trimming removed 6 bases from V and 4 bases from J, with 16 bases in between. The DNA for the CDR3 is TGCAGTGCCAGGCGGGGACCGACAAATCAGCCCCAGCATTTT. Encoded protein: CSARRGPTNQPQHF.

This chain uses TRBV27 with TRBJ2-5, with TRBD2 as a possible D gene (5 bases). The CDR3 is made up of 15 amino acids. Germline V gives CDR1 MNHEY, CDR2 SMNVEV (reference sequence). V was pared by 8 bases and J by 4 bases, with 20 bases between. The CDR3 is CASGGPGTIPETQYF. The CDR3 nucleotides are TGTGCCAGCGGCGGGCCGGGAACTATTCCAGAGACCCAGTACTTC.

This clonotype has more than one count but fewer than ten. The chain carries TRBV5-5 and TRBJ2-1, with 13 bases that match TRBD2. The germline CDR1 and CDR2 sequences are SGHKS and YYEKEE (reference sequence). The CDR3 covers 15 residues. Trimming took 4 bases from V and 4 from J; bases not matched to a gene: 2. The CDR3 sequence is CASSTGLAGYNEQFF. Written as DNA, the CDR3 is TGTGCCAGCAGCACGGGACTAGCGGGGTACAATGAGCAGTTCTTC.

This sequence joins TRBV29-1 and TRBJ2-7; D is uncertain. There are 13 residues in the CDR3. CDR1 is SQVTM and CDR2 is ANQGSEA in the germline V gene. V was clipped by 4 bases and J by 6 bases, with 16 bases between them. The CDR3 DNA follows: TGCAGCGTTGCCCCGAACTTGGCCCTCGAGCAGTACTTC. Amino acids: CSVAPNLALEQYF.

CDR3 bases: TGTGCCAGCACCTCTCGCGGGGGGGCTGGAAACACCATATATTTT. Amino acid sequence: CASTSRGGAGNTIYF. The V gene is TRBV12-3 or TRBV12-4, the J gene TRBJ1-3, with D possibly matching TRBD1 (5 bases). V was cut by 7 bases and J by 2 bases, with 15 bases left in between. The CDR3 has 15 residues.

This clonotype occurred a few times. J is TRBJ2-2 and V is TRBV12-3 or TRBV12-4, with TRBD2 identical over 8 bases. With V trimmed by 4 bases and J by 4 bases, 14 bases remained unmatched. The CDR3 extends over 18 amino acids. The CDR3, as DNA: TGTGCCAGCAGTTCCCGACGCCTAGCGGGTGGAGTCACCGGGGAGCTGTTTTTT. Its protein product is CASSSRRLAGGVTGELFF.

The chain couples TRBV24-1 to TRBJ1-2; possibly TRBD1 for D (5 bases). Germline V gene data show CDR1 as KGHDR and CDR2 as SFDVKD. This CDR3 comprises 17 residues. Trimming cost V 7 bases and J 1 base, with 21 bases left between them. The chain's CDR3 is CATRKTKGQLFNYGYTF. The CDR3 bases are TGTGCCACCAGAAAGACCAAGGGGCAGCTATTTAACTATGGCTACACCTTC.

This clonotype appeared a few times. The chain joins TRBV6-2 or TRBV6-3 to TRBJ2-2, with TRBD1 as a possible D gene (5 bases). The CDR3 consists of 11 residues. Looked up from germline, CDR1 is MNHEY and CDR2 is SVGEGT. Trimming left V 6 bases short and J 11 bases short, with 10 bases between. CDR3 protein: CASRDMVELFF. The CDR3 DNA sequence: TGTGCCAGCAGGGACATGGTCGAGCTGTTTTTT.

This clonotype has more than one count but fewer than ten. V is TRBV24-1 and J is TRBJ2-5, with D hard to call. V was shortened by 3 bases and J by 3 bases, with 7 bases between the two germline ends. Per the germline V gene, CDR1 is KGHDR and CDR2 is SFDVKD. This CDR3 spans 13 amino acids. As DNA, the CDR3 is TGTGCCACCAGTGATCTGTCTGAAGAGACCCAGTACTTC. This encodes CATSDLSEETQYF.

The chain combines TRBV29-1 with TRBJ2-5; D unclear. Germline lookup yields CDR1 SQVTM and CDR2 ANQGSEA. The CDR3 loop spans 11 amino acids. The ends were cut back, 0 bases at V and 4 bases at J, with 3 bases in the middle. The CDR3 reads CSVEDLETQYF. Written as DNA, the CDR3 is TGCAGCGTTGAAGATCTAGAGACCCAGTACTTC. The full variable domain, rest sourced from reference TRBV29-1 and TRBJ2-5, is SAVISQKPSRDICQRGTSLTIQCQVDSQVTMMFWYRQQPGQSLTLIATANQGSEATYESGFVIDKFPISRPNLTFSTLTVSNMSPEDSSIYLCSVEDLETQYFGPGTRLLVL.

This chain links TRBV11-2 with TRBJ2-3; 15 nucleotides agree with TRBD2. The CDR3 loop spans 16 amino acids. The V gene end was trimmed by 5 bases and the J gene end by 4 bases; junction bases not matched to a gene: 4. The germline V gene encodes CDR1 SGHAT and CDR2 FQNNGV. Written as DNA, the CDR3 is TGTGCCAGCAGCCCCCGGACTAGCGGGGGGGCAGATACGCAGTATTTT. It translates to CASSPRTSGGADTQYF.

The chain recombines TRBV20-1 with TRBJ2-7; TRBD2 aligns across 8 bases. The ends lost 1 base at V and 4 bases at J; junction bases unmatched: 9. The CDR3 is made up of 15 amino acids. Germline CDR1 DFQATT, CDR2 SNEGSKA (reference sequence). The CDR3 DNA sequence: TGCAGTGCTAGAGCCTCCAGCGGGGGCCTGTACGAGCAGTACTTC. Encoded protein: CSARASSGGLYEQYF.

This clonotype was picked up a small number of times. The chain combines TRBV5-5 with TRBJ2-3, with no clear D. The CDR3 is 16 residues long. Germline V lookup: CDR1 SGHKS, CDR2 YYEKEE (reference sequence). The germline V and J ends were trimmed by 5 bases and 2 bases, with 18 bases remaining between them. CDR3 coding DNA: TGTGCCAGCAGTAGACATGGGTCCCAACCCACAGATACGCAGTATTTT. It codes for CASSRHGSQPTDTQYF.